The present T cell receptor beta chain was sequenced within a study of CD4+ T cells in melanoma. V shed 5 bases, J shed 4 bases, and the junction held 10 bases outside the gene matches. CDR3 size: 15 residues. In germline, CDR1 is SGHNT, CDR2 YYREEE (reference sequence). Assay used: immunoSEQ multiplex PCR; TCRdb lists only in-frame clones, some missing. The sample has 140,000 or so clones, about 90% seen once. Comment on this clone: The target antigen is unknown.

Study-level points and caveats: Reportedly, melanoma neoantigen-specific CD4+ T cells showed varied differentiation states. A reported correlation linked neoantigen-specific CD4+ T cells to CD8+, macrophage and B cell function.

The chain couples TRBV5-4 to TRBJ1-1, with 8 bases lining up with TRBD1. This receptor was identified in a human donor with melanoma. The CDR3 DNA reads as TGTGCCAGCAGTCTTATTCGAGACAGGGGCACTGAAGCTTTCTTT. Translated, it gives CASSLIRDRGTEAFF.